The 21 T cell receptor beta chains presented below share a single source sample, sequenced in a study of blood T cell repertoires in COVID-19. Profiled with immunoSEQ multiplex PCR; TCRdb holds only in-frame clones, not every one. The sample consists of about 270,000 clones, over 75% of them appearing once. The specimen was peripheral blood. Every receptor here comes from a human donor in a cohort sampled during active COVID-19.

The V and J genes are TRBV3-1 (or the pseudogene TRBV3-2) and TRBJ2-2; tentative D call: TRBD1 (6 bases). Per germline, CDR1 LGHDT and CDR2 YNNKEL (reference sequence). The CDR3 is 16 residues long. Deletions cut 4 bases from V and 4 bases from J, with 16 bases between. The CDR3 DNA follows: TGTGCCAGCAGCCGCCTTGGGGGCGGTGTCACCGGGGAGCTGTTTTTT. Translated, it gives CASSRLGGGVTGELFF.

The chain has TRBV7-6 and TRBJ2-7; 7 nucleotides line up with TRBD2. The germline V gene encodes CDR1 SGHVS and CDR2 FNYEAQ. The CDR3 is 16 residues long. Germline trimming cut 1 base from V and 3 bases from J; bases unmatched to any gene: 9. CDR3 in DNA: TGTGCCAGCAGCTTAGGGCTAGCGGAAACCTTCTACGAGCAGTACTTC. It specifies CASSLGLAETFYEQYF.

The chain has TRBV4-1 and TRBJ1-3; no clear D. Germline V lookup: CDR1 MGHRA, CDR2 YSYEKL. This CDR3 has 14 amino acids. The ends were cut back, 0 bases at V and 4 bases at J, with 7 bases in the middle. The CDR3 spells CASSQDPGGNTIYF. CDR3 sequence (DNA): TGCGCCAGCAGCCAAGATCCCGGGGGAAACACCATATATTTT.

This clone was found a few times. CDR3 bases: TGTGCCAGCAGCCAAGATGGGACAGGGGTCCGTGGCTACACCTTC. Translating it yields CASSQDGTGVRGYTF. The rearrangement links TRBV3-1 (or the pseudogene TRBV3-2) to TRBJ1-2; TRBD1 agrees at 10 bases. Unmatched junction bases numbered 5, after V lost 0 bases and J lost 7 bases. The length of the CDR3 is 15 residues. Germline CDR1 and CDR2: LGHDT and YNNKEL (reference sequence).

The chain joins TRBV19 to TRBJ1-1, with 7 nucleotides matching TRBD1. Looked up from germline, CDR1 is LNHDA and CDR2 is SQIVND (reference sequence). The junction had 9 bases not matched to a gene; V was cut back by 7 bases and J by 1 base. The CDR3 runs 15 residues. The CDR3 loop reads CASITTGTANTEAFF. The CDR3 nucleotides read TGTGCCAGTATTACGACCGGGACAGCGAACACTGAAGCTTTCTTT.

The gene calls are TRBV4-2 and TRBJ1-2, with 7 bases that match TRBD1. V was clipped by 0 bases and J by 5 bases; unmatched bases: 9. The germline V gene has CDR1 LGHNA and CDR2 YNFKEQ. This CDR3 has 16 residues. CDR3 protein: CASSQDRRQGVYGYTF. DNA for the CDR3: TGTGCCAGCAGCCAAGATAGGAGGCAGGGGGTTTATGGCTACACCTTC.

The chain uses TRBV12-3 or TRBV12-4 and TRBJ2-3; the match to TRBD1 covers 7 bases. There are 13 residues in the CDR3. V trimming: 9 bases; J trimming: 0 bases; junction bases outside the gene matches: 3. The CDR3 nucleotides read TGTGCCAGTGGACAGGCTAGCACAGATACGCAGTATTTT. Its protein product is CASGQASTDTQYF.

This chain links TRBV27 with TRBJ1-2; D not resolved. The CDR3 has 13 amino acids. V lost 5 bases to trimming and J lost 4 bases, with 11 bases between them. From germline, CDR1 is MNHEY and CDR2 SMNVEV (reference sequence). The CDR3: CASSPRASYGYTF. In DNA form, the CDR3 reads TGTGCCAGCAGTCCGCGGGCCTCCTATGGCTACACCTTC.

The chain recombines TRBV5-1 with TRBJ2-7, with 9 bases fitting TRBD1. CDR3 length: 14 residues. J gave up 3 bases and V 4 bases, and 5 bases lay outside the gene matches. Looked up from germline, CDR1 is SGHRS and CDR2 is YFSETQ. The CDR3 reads CASSPTGGLYEQYF. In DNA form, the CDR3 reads TGCGCCAGCAGCCCGACAGGGGGTCTCTACGAGCAGTACTTC.

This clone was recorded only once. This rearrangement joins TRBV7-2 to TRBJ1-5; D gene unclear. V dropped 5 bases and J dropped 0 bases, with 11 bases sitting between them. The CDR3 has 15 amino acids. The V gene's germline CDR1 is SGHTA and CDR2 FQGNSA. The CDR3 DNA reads TGTGCCAGCAGCCCCCCCCCTTATAGCAATCAGCCCCAGCATTTT. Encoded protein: CASSPPPYSNQPQHF.

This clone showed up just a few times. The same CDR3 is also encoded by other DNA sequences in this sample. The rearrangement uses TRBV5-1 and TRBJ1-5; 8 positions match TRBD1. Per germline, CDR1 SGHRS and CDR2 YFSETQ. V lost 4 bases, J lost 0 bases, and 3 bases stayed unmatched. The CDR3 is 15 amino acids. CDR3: CASSLGTGSNQPQHF. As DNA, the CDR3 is TGCGCCAGCAGCCTGGGGACAGGTAGCAATCAGCCCCAGCATTTT.

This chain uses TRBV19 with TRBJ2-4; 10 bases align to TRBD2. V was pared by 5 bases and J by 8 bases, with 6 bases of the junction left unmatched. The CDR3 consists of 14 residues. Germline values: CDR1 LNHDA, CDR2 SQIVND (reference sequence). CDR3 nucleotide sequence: TGTGCCAGTAGTCCTAGCGGGAGTGGGCACATTCAGTACTTC. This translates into CASSPSGSGHIQYF.

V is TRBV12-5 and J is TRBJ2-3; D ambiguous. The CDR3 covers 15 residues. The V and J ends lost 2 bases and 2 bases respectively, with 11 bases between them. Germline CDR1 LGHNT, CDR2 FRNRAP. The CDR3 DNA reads TGTGCTAGTGGTTTGTCGGGTATCGACACAGATACGCAGTATTTT. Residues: CASGLSGIDTDTQYF.

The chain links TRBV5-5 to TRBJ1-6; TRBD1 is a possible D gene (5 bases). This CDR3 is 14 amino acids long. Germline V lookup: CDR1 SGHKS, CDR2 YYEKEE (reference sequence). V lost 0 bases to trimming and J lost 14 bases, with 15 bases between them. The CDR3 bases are TGTGCCAGCAGCTTGGGGGCCAGGGTGGGGACCCTCCACTTT. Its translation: CASSLGARVGTLHF.

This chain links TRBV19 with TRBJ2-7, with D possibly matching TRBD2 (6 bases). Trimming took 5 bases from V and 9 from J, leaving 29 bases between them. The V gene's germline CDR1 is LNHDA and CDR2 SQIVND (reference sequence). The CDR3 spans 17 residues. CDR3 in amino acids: CASSSGRPVTGLGRQYF. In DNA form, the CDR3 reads TGTGCCAGTAGTTCCGGACGGCCCGTAACGGGACTGGGTCGGCAGTACTTC.

CDR3 sequence: CASSVGGTYEQYF. CDR3 DNA sequence: TGTGCCAGCAGCGTGGGGGGGACCTACGAGCAGTACTTC. The genes are TRBV9 and TRBJ2-7, with 7 bases identical to TRBD2. Unmatched junction bases numbered 1, after V lost 2 bases and J lost 2 bases. The CDR3 covers 13 residues. The germline CDR1 and CDR2 sequences are SGDLS and YYNGEE.

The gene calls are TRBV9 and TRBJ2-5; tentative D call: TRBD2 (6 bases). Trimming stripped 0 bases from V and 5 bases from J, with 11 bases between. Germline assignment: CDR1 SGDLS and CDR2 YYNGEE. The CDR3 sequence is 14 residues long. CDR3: CASSVDFGTETQYF. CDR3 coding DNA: TGTGCCAGCAGCGTAGACTTCGGGACTGAGACCCAGTACTTC. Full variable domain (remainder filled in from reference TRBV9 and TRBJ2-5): DSGVTQTPKHLITATGQRVTLRCSPRSGDLSVYWYQQSLDQGLQFLIQYYNGEERAKGNILERFSAQQFPDLHSELNLSSLELGDSALYFCASSVDFGTETQYFGPGTRLLVL.

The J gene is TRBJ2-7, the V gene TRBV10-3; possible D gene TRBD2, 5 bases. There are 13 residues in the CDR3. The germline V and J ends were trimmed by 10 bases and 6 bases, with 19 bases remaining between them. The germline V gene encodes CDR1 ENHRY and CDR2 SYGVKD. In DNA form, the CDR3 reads TGTGCCACCCACCAAGTGGCGGGTGGCGAGCAGTACTTC. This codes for CATHQVAGGEQYF.

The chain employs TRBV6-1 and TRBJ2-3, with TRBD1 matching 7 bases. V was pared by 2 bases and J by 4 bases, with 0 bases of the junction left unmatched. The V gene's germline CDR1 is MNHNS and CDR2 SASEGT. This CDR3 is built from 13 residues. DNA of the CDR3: TGTGCCAGCAGTGAACAGGGGGCAGATACGCAGTATTTT. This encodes CASSEQGADTQYF.

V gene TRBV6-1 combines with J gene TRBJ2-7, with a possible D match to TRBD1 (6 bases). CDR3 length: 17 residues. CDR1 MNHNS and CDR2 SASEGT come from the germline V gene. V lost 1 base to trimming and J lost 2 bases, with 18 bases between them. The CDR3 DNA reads TGTGCCAGCAGTGAAGAAGCATCGACGGACAGACCCTACGAGCAGTACTTC. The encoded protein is CASSEEASTDRPYEQYF.

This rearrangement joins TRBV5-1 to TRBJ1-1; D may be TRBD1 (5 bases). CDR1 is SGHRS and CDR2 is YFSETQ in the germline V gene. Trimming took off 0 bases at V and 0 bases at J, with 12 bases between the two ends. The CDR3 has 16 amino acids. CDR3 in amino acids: CASSLVPGLMNTEAFF. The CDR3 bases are TGCGCCAGCAGCTTGGTCCCGGGACTGATGAACACTGAAGCTTTCTTT.